The clone carrying this T cell receptor (beta chain) was seen repeatedly, ten times or more. V was clipped by 1 base and J by 2 bases, with 13 bases between them. The germline CDR1 and CDR2 sequences are SGHKS and YYEKEE (reference sequence). The CDR3 runs to 15 residues. TCRdb used MiXCR to reprocess the 5' RACE reads, holding one entry per CDR3 protein. The sample has some 500,000 distinct CDR3 sequences, 14% seen once. The data belong to a study of identical twins. The data were also submitted as part of a second study, on yellow fever vaccine responses in identical twins.

The sample comprised CD4+ T cells sorted from blood. The clonotype comes from a woman aged 18-29 years in good health. The rearrangement uses TRBV5-5 and TRBJ2-7; perhaps TRBD2 as D (5 bases). CDR3 protein: CASSLTFTGTYEQYF. CDR3 nucleotide sequence: TGTGCCAGCAGCTTGACCTTCACCGGGACCTACGAGCAGTACTTC.